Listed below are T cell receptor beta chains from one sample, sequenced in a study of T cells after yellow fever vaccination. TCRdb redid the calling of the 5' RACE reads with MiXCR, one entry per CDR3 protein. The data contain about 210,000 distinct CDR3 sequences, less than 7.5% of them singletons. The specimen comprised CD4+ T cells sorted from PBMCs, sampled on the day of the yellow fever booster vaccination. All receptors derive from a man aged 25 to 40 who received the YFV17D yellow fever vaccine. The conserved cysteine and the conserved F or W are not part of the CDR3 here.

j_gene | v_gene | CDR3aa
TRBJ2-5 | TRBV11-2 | ASSLTGTVGETQY
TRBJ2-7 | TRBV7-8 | ASSRRGGTSGGTGYEQY
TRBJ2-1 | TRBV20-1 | SARERGEQF
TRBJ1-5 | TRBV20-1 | SVPGQGALMSQPQH
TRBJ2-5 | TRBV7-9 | ASSPGIPEETQY
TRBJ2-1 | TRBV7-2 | ASSFSREGVEQF
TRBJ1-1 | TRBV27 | ASSPRDRATEAF
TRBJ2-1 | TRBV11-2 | ASGHDAGGNEQF
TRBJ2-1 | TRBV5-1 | ASSSPLREEQF
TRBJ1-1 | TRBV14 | ASTEGLWIMNTEAF
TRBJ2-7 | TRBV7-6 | ASSPRTDGHEQY
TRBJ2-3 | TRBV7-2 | ASSLSRTDTQY
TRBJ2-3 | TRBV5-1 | ASSGLAGDTQY